These T cell receptor beta chains were read from a single sample in a study of patients and donors after allogeneic stem cell transplantation. TCRdb processed the RT-PCR reads anew with MiXCR; each CDR3 protein has one entry. The table records fewer than 500,000 distinct CDR3 sequences, more than 15% of them present only once. The sequencing input was blood, either unsorted or a sorted T cell fraction (not recorded which). These receptors all stem from a human donor who was either an allogeneic HSCT recipient or a stem cell or donor lymphocyte infusion donor (not recorded which). It is not recorded whose cells these are; they may come from a transplant donor. The conserved cysteine and the conserved F or W are not part of the CDR3 here. Fields, in order: J gene, V gene, CDR3 length, CDR3 protein.

TRBJ2-1	TRBV20-1	17	SAKHHPGFTSGTYNEQF
TRBJ1-1	TRBV18	15	ASSPDERAGVNTEAF
TRBJ1-6	TRBV20-1	13	SARDPQIYNSPLH
TRBJ2-7	TRBV7-9	14	ASSLAGTGGRDEQY
TRBJ1-2	TRBV7-2	10	ASRTGIDGYT
TRBJ1-2	TRBV12-3/TRBV12-4	13	ASSPGGGTGYGYT
TRBJ1-4	TRBV20-1	12	SAPLRVPNEKLF
TRBJ1-1	TRBV20-1	11	SATQTQNTEAF
TRBJ2-7	TRBV4-1	13	ASSQEGVLSYEQY
TRBJ2-7	TRBV6-6	10	ASHGRTYEQY
TRBJ2-2	TRBV5-1	14	ASSRTDRPVAGELF
TRBJ2-7	TRBV6-2/TRBV6-3	13	ASSTADRPTYEQY
TRBJ2-1	TRBV20-1	12	SARDPGTYNEQF
TRBJ2-7	TRBV5-1	12	ASSTGDSRYEQY
TRBJ2-4	TRBV3-1	14	ASSQESGVTKNIQY
TRBJ1-6	TRBV2	12	ASSVTGLGSPLH
TRBJ2-7	TRBV12-3/TRBV12-4	11	ASSFGRSYEQY
TRBJ1-2	TRBV7-9	10	ASSLTTLGYT
TRBJ1-6	TRBV7-2	13	ASSTPGLLSSPLH
TRBJ1-1	TRBV5-1	13	ASSLVGRRNTEAF
TRBJ2-6	TRBV27	16	ASSQSGTGTSGANVLT
TRBJ1-1	TRBV12-3/TRBV12-4	12	ASRIRRSNTEAF
TRBJ2-7	TRBV6-2/TRBV6-3	12	ASSQSSGLGEQY
TRBJ2-7	TRBV5-1	11	ASSGRSPVGQY
TRBJ2-3	TRBV27	15	ASSLANPGTFTDTQY